What follows describes a single TCR beta chain. This entry belongs to a study of blood T cell repertoires in COVID-19. The assay was immunoSEQ multiplex PCR, and TCRdb's table has in-frame clones only and misses some. The table includes 200,000 to 250,000 clones, roughly 82% detected once. The germline gives CDR1 LGHDT, CDR2 YNNKEL (reference sequence). The CDR3 runs 16 residues. Trimming at V came to 4 bases and at J to 5 bases, leaving 8 bases not matched to a gene. This receptor was obtained from a woman aged 50 to 60 who had recovered from COVID-19. The chain combines TRBV3-1 (or the pseudogene TRBV3-2) with TRBJ2-7, with 13 bases fitting TRBD2. Sequencing used PBMCs or T cells enriched from blood (not recorded which). The CDR3 loop reads CASSRGTSGKLDEQYF. CDR3 DNA sequence: TGTGCCAGCAGCCGCGGGACTAGCGGGAAGCTTGACGAGCAGTACTTC.